A selection of T cell receptor beta chains follows, all from one sample in a study of blood T cells in healthy people across ages. TCRdb recomputed calls from the 5' RACE reads with MiXCR, one row per CDR3 protein. The data show fewer than 2,000,000 distinct CDR3 sequences, roughly 43% seen once. Sequenced input: blood. Every receptor here comes from a human donor in good health. Each CDR3 is given without its conserved first and last residue. Fields, in order: V gene, J gene, CDR3 protein.

>TRBV7-9|TRBJ1-2
ASSGEEVRVRGYT
>TRBV5-1|TRBJ2-1
ASSLVTGMHNEQF
>TRBV29-1|TRBJ1-1
SVEAGQSHTEAF
>TRBV7-2|TRBJ2-7
ASSFVGGPYEQY
>TRBV12-5|TRBJ1-5
ASGRLGGQPQH
>TRBV12-3/TRBV12-4|TRBJ2-3
ASRPPTVSTDTQY
>TRBV7-2|TRBJ1-1
ASSLEGGAGAWNTEAF
>TRBV20-1|TRBJ2-3
SARGSTDTQY
>TRBV3-1|TRBJ2-4
ASSPIGSNIQY
>TRBV6-5|TRBJ2-5
ASQRGRETQY
>TRBV20-1|TRBJ1-4
SAAQGVEKLF
>TRBV7-2|TRBJ1-2
ASSLIGQGGGYT
>TRBV6-1|TRBJ2-1
ASTVILRGHEQF
>TRBV6-4|TRBJ2-4
ASSATRGSLAKNIQY
>TRBV7-9|TRBJ2-3
ASSLDSTDTQY
>TRBV24-1|TRBJ1-1
ATRGQGWTEAF
>TRBV29-1|TRBJ1-2
SGDTGGDGYT
>TRBV5-1|TRBJ1-1
ASSNGGGWETEAF
>TRBV19|TRBJ1-5
ASSPGQATSNQPQH
>TRBV20-1|TRBJ1-1
SAKPGATEAF
>TRBV6-1|TRBJ2-7
ASKRDRALSYEQY
>TRBV10-3|TRBJ2-3
AISATGEADMQY
>TRBV5-1|TRBJ2-1
ASRHPGNNGQF
>TRBV6-2/TRBV6-3|TRBJ2-3
ASSGPRNRKAEDTQY
>TRBV6-5|TRBJ1-2
ASASVGTGISGYT
>TRBV6-1|TRBJ2-3
ASSPLAWEADTQY
>TRBV12-3/TRBV12-4|TRBJ2-7
ASTPETGWYEQY
>TRBV4-2|TRBJ1-2
ASSKGSGADYGYT
>TRBV29-1|TRBJ2-1
SVERKKGIDEQF
>TRBV6-5|TRBJ2-7
ASSYSPGRSYEQY
>TRBV10-3|TRBJ1-4
AISESPQESTNEKLF
>TRBV10-3|TRBJ1-1
TISSGQDTEAF
>TRBV20-1|TRBJ1-2
SARKPGANYGYT
>TRBV29-1|TRBJ2-5
SVGGHRGLQETQY
>TRBV7-2|TRBJ1-6
ASKDPPGSPLH
>TRBV7-9|NA
ASSLDARGRQAYEQY
>TRBV23-1|TRBJ2-1
ASIQTSGGLYNEQF
>TRBV9|TRBJ1-6
ASSVWASPPLH
>TRBV5-1|TRBJ2-3
ASSLVPGLSTDTQY
>TRBV7-9|TRBJ2-1
ASSSWGSGNEQF
>TRBV6-2/TRBV6-3|TRBJ2-3
ASSYPNPGTSGGGSFSTDTQY
>TRBV7-2|TRBJ2-6
ASSLVPAGGPGANVLT
>TRBV4-1|TRBJ1-3
ASSQEGSGNTIY
>TRBV4-3|TRBJ2-7
ASSQRADTSPYEQY
>TRBV12-3/TRBV12-4|TRBJ1-3
ASRSYQGAGNTIY
>TRBV24-1|TRBJ2-7
ATSDGTIPYEQY
>TRBV6-2/TRBV6-3|TRBJ2-6
ASRRNSGWTGTSDSGADVLT
>TRBV5-1|TRBJ2-5
ASSPRASGETQY
>TRBV28|TRBJ2-4
ASSLLTMTGADKGAKNIQY
>TRBV7-3|TRBJ2-1
ASSLGPPVNHEQF
>TRBV27|TRBJ1-2
ASSMTGGGGYT
>TRBV6-2/TRBV6-3|TRBJ2-2
ASGRQGLFTGELF
>TRBV4-3|TRBJ2-1
ASSQDLEGAGYNEQF
>TRBV28|TRBJ1-2
ASTAAGNGANYGYT
>TRBV5-1|TRBJ2-4
ASSGGQGADIQY
>TRBV6-5|TRBJ1-2
ASSSPAAGGLNYGYT